Presented here are 2 T cell receptor beta chains from one specimen sequenced in a study of T-cell memory formation after mild COVID-19 (dated by TCRdb to about 2021). Library method: 5' RACE. The instrument given in TCRdb is Illumina NovaSeq 6000. TCRdb reprocessed the public reads (quality trimming at Q25 with fastp, clone calling with MiXCR) and kept in-frame beta chains. Rows merge per CDR3 protein into single entries with the most common DNA and genes. The sample data list a few hundred thousand distinct CDR3 sequences, and approximately 27% of these were observed just once. 13% of the sample is in the top ten clones. Specimen: PBMCs or a T cell subset sorted from them (not recorded which). These receptors came from an adult woman who had mild COVID-19 (a few samples of this study predate the infection). The sample titles of this study are shuffled in the database, so cell type and time point are left out; the donor was told from shared clones.

The chain has TRBV7-6 and TRBJ2-7; D might be TRBD1 (5 bases). The germline V gene encodes CDR1 SGHVS and CDR2 FNYEAQ. Trimming cost V 2 bases and J 3 bases, with 11 bases left between them. This CDR3 spans 14 amino acids. This chain's CDR3 is CASSLLQGNYEQYF. The CDR3 DNA is TGTGCCAGCAGCTTATTGCAGGGAAACTACGAGCAGTACTTC.

This clonotype was seen once. The V gene is TRBV7-2, the J gene TRBJ1-3, with 10 bases lining up with TRBD1. CDR1 and CDR2 (germline): SGHTA, FQGNSA. The junction had 5 bases not matched to a gene; V was cut back by 5 bases and J by 4 bases. This CDR3 is built from 15 residues. CDR3 residues: CASSAGTGDGNTIYF. The DNA for the CDR3 is TGTGCCAGCAGCGCCGGGACAGGGGACGGAAACACCATATATTTT. The full variable domain, with the rest looked up from reference TRBV7-2 and TRBJ1-3, is GAGVSQSPSNKVTEKGKDVELRCDPISGHTALYWYRQSLGQGLEFLIYFQGNSAPDKSGLPSDRFSAERTGGSVSTLTIQRTQQEDSAVYLCASSAGTGDGNTIYFGEGSWLTVV.